A selection of T cell receptor beta chains follows, all from one sample in a study of CD8+ T cells in alopecia areata. Profiling relied on immunoSEQ multiplex PCR, and the TCRdb table lists in-frame clones only, not all of them. The sample lists 200,000 to 250,000 clones; 43% were seen once. This material consisted of CD4+ T cells sorted from blood, taken around week 36, from a patient treated with tofacitinib. The receptor set was obtained from a human donor with alopecia areata. CDR3s include the opening cysteine and the closing phenylalanine or tryptophan. The D gene is left open where the match is weak. Clone sizes are given selectively: once, few, many, or a class where the clone is expanded.

V gene: TRBV5-6
J gene: TRBJ2-1
clone size: few
D gene: TRBD2
CDR3 protein: CASSPGSGRAYNEQFF
CDR3 DNA: TGTGCCAGCAGCCCCGGGAGTGGGAGGGCTTATAATGAGCAGTTCTTC

V gene: TRBV18
J gene: TRBJ2-2
clone size: -
D gene: -
CDR3 protein: CASSPQQGNTGELFF
CDR3 DNA: TGTGCCAGCTCACCACAACAGGGGAACACCGGGGAGCTGTTTTTT

V gene: TRBV5-4
J gene: TRBJ1-5
clone size: -
D gene: -
CDR3 protein: CASSLDRATQPQHF
CDR3 DNA: TGTGCCAGCAGCTTGGACAGGGCCACTCAGCCCCAGCATTTT

V gene: TRBV29-1
J gene: TRBJ2-7
clone size: -
D gene: TRBD1
CDR3 protein: CSVEVQARGSSYEQYF
CDR3 DNA: TGCAGCGTTGAAGTTCAGGCCAGGGGGAGCTCCTACGAGCAGTACTTC

V gene: TRBV2
J gene: TRBJ2-7
clone size: -
D gene: -
CDR3 protein: CASQKPGREDYEQYF
CDR3 DNA: TGTGCCAGTCAGAAGCCGGGGCGGGAAGACTACGAGCAGTACTTC

V gene: TRBV23-1
J gene: TRBJ2-6
clone size: -
D gene: TRBD1
CDR3 protein: CASSQSSPGGLSGANVLTF
CDR3 DNA: TGCGCCAGCAGTCAATCTTCTCCAGGGGGCCTTTCTGGGGCCAACGTCCTGACTTTC

V gene: TRBV30
J gene: TRBJ1-5
clone size: -
D gene: -
CDR3 protein: CAWTGKRWGNQPQHF
CDR3 DNA: TGTGCCTGGACAGGGAAAAGGTGGGGCAATCAGCCCCAGCATTTT

V gene: TRBV19
J gene: TRBJ2-5
clone size: -
D gene: TRBD1
CDR3 protein: CASIAAGGETQYF
CDR3 DNA: TGTGCCAGTATTGCGGCAGGGGGAGAGACCCAGTACTTC

V gene: TRBV29-1
J gene: TRBJ1-3
clone size: -
D gene: -
CDR3 protein: CSVVGTGRNTIYF
CDR3 DNA: TGCAGCGTTGTAGGCACGGGTAGAAACACCATATATTTT

V gene: TRBV30
J gene: TRBJ1-1
clone size: few
D gene: -
CDR3 protein: CAWSGGSPNTEAFF
CDR3 DNA: TGTGCCTGGAGTGGTGGCAGTCCGAACACTGAAGCTTTCTTT

V gene: TRBV4-2
J gene: TRBJ2-5
clone size: -
D gene: -
CDR3 protein: CASSQDTFRAGGLEETQYF
CDR3 DNA: TGTGCCAGCAGCCAAGACACGTTCAGAGCAGGGGGACTAGAAGAGACCCAGTACTTC

V gene: TRBV20-1
J gene: TRBJ2-7
clone size: -
D gene: -
CDR3 protein: CSQVRRGEQYF
CDR3 DNA: TGCAGTCAGGTGCGCAGGGGCGAGCAGTACTTC

V gene: TRBV15
J gene: TRBJ2-7
clone size: -
D gene: -
CDR3 protein: CATSREWGSEQYF
CDR3 DNA: TGTGCCACCAGCAGAGAGTGGGGGAGCGAGCAGTACTTC

V gene: TRBV2
J gene: TRBJ2-7
clone size: -
D gene: -
CDR3 protein: CASSDQAFLTVPGVKGF
CDR3 DNA: TGTGCCAGCAGTGATCAAGCCTTCCTGACGGTTCCAGGTGTGAAAGGCTTC

V gene: TRBV7-2
J gene: TRBJ2-5
clone size: -
D gene: TRBD2
CDR3 protein: CASSSGTSGTQETQYF
CDR3 DNA: TGTGCCAGCAGCTCGGGGACTAGCGGGACCCAAGAGACCCAGTACTTC

V gene: TRBV30
J gene: TRBJ2-5
clone size: -
D gene: -
CDR3 protein: CAWSGGPEQYF
CDR3 DNA: TGTGCCTGGAGTGGGGGACCAGAGCAGTACTTC

V gene: TRBV6-5
J gene: TRBJ1-2
clone size: few
D gene: TRBD1
CDR3 protein: CASSRQGADYGYTF
CDR3 DNA: TGTGCCAGCAGTAGACAGGGGGCGGACTATGGCTACACCTTC

V gene: TRBV11-2
J gene: TRBJ2-3
clone size: -
D gene: -
CDR3 protein: CASLEADTQYF
CDR3 DNA: TGTGCCAGCCTGGAAGCGGATACGCAGTATTTT

V gene: TRBV5-4
J gene: TRBJ2-1
clone size: -
D gene: -
CDR3 protein: CASRFTDGSSYNEQFF
CDR3 DNA: TGTGCCAGCAGGTTCACCGACGGGAGCTCCTACAATGAGCAGTTCTTC

V gene: TRBV29-1
J gene: TRBJ2-3
clone size: -
D gene: TRBD2
CDR3 protein: CSAALLATSTDTQYF
CDR3 DNA: TGCAGCGCCGCCCTACTAGCGACTAGCACAGATACGCAGTATTTT

V gene: TRBV30
J gene: TRBJ1-1
clone size: -
D gene: -
CDR3 protein: CAWILDWGTEAFF
CDR3 DNA: TGTGCCTGGATCCTGGACTGGGGCACTGAAGCTTTCTTT

V gene: TRBV2
J gene: TRBJ2-3
clone size: few
D gene: TRBD1
CDR3 protein: CASSAGTGDADTQYF
CDR3 DNA: TGTGCCAGCAGCGCCGGGACAGGGGACGCAGATACGCAGTATTTT

V gene: TRBV30
J gene: TRBJ2-5
clone size: -
D gene: TRBD1
CDR3 protein: CAWRDRAGFGTQYF
CDR3 DNA: TGTGCCTGGAGGGACAGGGCGGGTTTCGGGACCCAGTACTTC

V gene: TRBV9
J gene: TRBJ2-2
clone size: -
D gene: -
CDR3 protein: CASSVATPNTGELFF
CDR3 DNA: TGTGCCAGCAGCGTGGCGACCCCGAACACCGGGGAGCTGTTTTTT

V gene: TRBV7-3
J gene: TRBJ2-7
clone size: -
D gene: -
CDR3 protein: CASSPDPGENEQYF
CDR3 DNA: TGTGCCAGCAGCCCCGACCCGGGTGAGAACGAGCAGTACTTC

V gene: TRBV4-2
J gene: TRBJ2-3
clone size: -
D gene: TRBD2
CDR3 protein: CASSQDRLWREGRPDTQYF
CDR3 DNA: TGTGCCAGCAGCCAAGATCGTCTCTGGCGGGAGGGCCGACCAGATACGCAGTATTTT

V gene: TRBV29-1
J gene: TRBJ2-2
clone size: -
D gene: TRBD2
CDR3 protein: CSVEASGTGTGELFF
CDR3 DNA: TGCAGCGTTGAGGCTAGCGGGACTGGTACCGGGGAGCTGTTTTTT

V gene: TRBV19
J gene: TRBJ2-2
clone size: -
D gene: TRBD2
CDR3 protein: CASSISSGRTTGELFF
CDR3 DNA: TGTGCCAGTAGTATATCTAGCGGGAGGACCACCGGGGAGCTGTTTTTT

V gene: TRBV6-1
J gene: TRBJ2-2
clone size: -
D gene: -
CDR3 protein: CASSEGGSTGELFF
CDR3 DNA: TGTGCCAGCAGTGAGGGGGGCAGCACCGGGGAGCTGTTTTTT

V gene: TRBV15
J gene: TRBJ1-1
clone size: -
D gene: -
CDR3 protein: CATSRDRGWNTEAFF
CDR3 DNA: TGTGCCACCAGCAGAGATCGAGGGTGGAACACTGAAGCTTTCTTT

V gene: TRBV27
J gene: TRBJ2-5
clone size: -
D gene: -
CDR3 protein: CARTKSGRQETQYF
CDR3 DNA: TGTGCCAGGACAAAGAGTGGGCGGCAAGAGACCCAGTACTTC

V gene: TRBV6-5
J gene: TRBJ2-3
clone size: -
D gene: -
CDR3 protein: CASSASVTSDTQYF
CDR3 DNA: TGTGCCAGCAGTGCAAGCGTTACCTCAGATACGCAGTATTTT

V gene: TRBV7-9
J gene: TRBJ2-7
clone size: -
D gene: TRBD1
CDR3 protein: CASSYGTGGEQYF
CDR3 DNA: TGTGCCAGCAGCTACGGGACAGGAGGAGAGCAGTACTTC

V gene: TRBV19
J gene: TRBJ2-1
clone size: few
D gene: TRBD2
CDR3 protein: CASSATSVNEQFF
CDR3 DNA: TGTGCCAGTAGTGCGACTAGCGTTAATGAGCAGTTCTTC

V gene: TRBV7-2
J gene: TRBJ2-7
clone size: -
D gene: -
CDR3 protein: CASSLLGGGREQYF
CDR3 DNA: TGTGCCAGCAGCTTACTAGGCGGAGGTCGGGAGCAGTACTTC

V gene: TRBV6-1
J gene: TRBJ2-3
clone size: few
D gene: -
CDR3 protein: CASSAYSTDTQYF
CDR3 DNA: TGTGCCAGCAGTGCTTATAGCACAGATACGCAGTATTTT

V gene: TRBV30
J gene: TRBJ2-2
clone size: -
D gene: TRBD1
CDR3 protein: CAWSRGQGRTGELFF
CDR3 DNA: TGTGCCTGGAGTCGAGGACAGGGTCGGACCGGGGAGCTGTTTTTT

V gene: TRBV15
J gene: TRBJ1-5
clone size: few
D gene: -
CDR3 protein: CATSAGGQPQHF
CDR3 DNA: TGTGCCACTTCGGCTGGGGGTCAGCCCCAGCATTTT

V gene: TRBV5-4
J gene: TRBJ1-3
clone size: -
D gene: -
CDR3 protein: CASSSATTNSGNTIYF
CDR3 DNA: TGTGCCAGCAGCTCCGCTACAACAAACTCTGGAAACACCATATATTTT

V gene: TRBV6-1
J gene: TRBJ1-2
clone size: few
D gene: -
CDR3 protein: CASSEQLYGYTF
CDR3 DNA: TGTGCCAGCAGCGAGCAGCTGTATGGCTACACCTTC

V gene: TRBV10-3
J gene: TRBJ2-2
clone size: few
D gene: TRBD2
CDR3 protein: CAISESRAGDGGELFF
CDR3 DNA: TGTGCCATCAGTGAGTCTCGTGCGGGAGACGGCGGGGAGCTGTTTTTT

V gene: TRBV29-1
J gene: TRBJ1-2
clone size: -
D gene: -
CDR3 protein: CSVPDGTNYGYTF
CDR3 DNA: TGCAGCGTCCCGGACGGGACTAACTATGGCTACACCTTC

V gene: TRBV28
J gene: TRBJ2-3
clone size: -
D gene: -
CDR3 protein: CASSLSAGRDTQYF
CDR3 DNA: TGTGCCAGCAGTTTATCTGCGGGAAGAGATACGCAGTATTTT

V gene: TRBV5-1
J gene: TRBJ1-5
clone size: -
D gene: -
CDR3 protein: CASSYDGDQPQHF
CDR3 DNA: TGCGCCAGCAGCTATGACGGGGATCAGCCCCAGCATTTT

V gene: TRBV7-2
J gene: TRBJ1-2
clone size: few
D gene: TRBD1
CDR3 protein: CASSSRTGGNYGYTF
CDR3 DNA: TGTGCCAGCAGCTCCCGGACAGGGGGCAACTATGGCTACACCTTC

V gene: TRBV12-2
J gene: TRBJ1-5
clone size: -
D gene: -
CDR3 protein: CASRLGENQPQHF
CDR3 DNA: TGTGCAAGTCGCTTAGGGGAGAATCAGCCCCAGCATTTT

V gene: TRBV30
J gene: TRBJ2-7
clone size: once
D gene: -
CDR3 protein: CAWSVQGGYEQYF
CDR3 DNA: TGTGCCTGGAGTGTACAGGGCGGCTACGAGCAGTACTTC

V gene: TRBV30
J gene: TRBJ1-5
clone size: -
D gene: -
CDR3 protein: CAWSLRGRQPQHF
CDR3 DNA: TGTGCCTGGAGTTTAAGGGGAAGGCAGCCCCAGCATTTT

V gene: TRBV29-1
J gene: TRBJ2-6
clone size: -
D gene: -
CDR3 protein: CSAWGAGANVLTF
CDR3 DNA: TGCAGCGCTTGGGGGGCTGGGGCCAACGTCCTGACTTTC

V gene: TRBV7-8
J gene: TRBJ2-1
clone size: -
D gene: TRBD1
CDR3 protein: CASSLRDRDDEQFF
CDR3 DNA: TGTGCCAGCAGCTTACGGGACAGGGATGATGAGCAGTTCTTC

V gene: TRBV2
J gene: TRBJ2-3
clone size: few
D gene: -
CDR3 protein: CASRLAPRTDTQYF
CDR3 DNA: TGTGCCAGCCGGCTAGCCCCGCGCACAGATACGCAGTATTTT

V gene: TRBV9
J gene: TRBJ1-4
clone size: -
D gene: -
CDR3 protein: CASSPTQGINNEKLFF
CDR3 DNA: TGTGCCAGCAGCCCAACCCAGGGGATTAATAATGAAAAACTGTTTTTT

V gene: TRBV14
J gene: TRBJ2-5
clone size: -
D gene: TRBD2
CDR3 protein: CASSPSGGSGSQETQYF
CDR3 DNA: TGTGCCAGCAGCCCCTCCGGGGGGAGCGGGAGTCAGGAGACCCAGTACTTC

V gene: TRBV29-1
J gene: TRBJ1-1
clone size: -
D gene: TRBD1
CDR3 protein: CSVRQGANTEAFF
CDR3 DNA: TGCAGCGTCCGACAGGGGGCTAACACTGAAGCTTTCTTT

V gene: TRBV14
J gene: TRBJ2-1
clone size: -
D gene: -
CDR3 protein: CASSPTELNEQFF
CDR3 DNA: TGTGCCAGCAGCCCGACCGAACTCAATGAGCAGTTCTTC

V gene: TRBV7-8
J gene: TRBJ2-7
clone size: many
D gene: TRBD1
CDR3 protein: CASSAKGQGAPEQYF
CDR3 DNA: TGTGCCAGCAGCGCCAAGGGACAGGGCGCCCCCGAGCAGTACTTC

V gene: TRBV23-1
J gene: TRBJ2-3
clone size: few
D gene: -
CDR3 protein: CASGGERGIADTQYF
CDR3 DNA: TGCGCCAGCGGCGGGGAGAGGGGGATCGCAGATACGCAGTATTTT